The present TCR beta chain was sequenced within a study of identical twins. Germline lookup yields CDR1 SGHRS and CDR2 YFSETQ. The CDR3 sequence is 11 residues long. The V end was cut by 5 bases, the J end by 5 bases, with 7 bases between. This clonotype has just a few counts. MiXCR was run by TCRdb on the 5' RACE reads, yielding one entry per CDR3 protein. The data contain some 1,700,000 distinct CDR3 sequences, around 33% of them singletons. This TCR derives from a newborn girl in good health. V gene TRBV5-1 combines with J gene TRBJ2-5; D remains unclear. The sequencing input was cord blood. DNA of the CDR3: TGCGCCAGCAGAACCTTTGAGACCCAGTACTTC. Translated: CASRTFETQYF.